This T cell receptor (beta chain) was documented in a study of Tregs in tolerant kidney transplant recipients. Of note for this clone: Its antigen is currently unknown.

Germline values: CDR1 WSHSY, CDR2 SAAADI. Trimming cost V 1 base and J 6 bases; bases outside gene matches: 8. The CDR3 spans 15 residues. General study points: Expanding Tregs on activated donor B cells appeared to best identify donor-specific TCRbeta clones.

Generated by immunoSEQ multiplex PCR, the TCRdb table keeps only in-frame clones and is missing some. The table has under 100,000 clones, around 90% seen once. The source is a human donor in good health. The sequencing input was CD8+ T cells from blood. The rearrangement joins TRBV10-2 to TRBJ2-7; 8 positions match TRBD2. The CDR3 reads CASSELGGRTGEQYF. The DNA for the CDR3 is TGCGCCAGCAGTGAGTTGGGCGGGAGGACCGGCGAGCAGTACTTC.